This T cell receptor beta chain was profiled in a study of cytomegalovirus exposure and HLA in healthy donors. The PCR employed 60 Vbeta primers together with 13 Jbeta primers. Sequencing was performed with immunoSEQ multiplex PCR; in TCRdb, only in-frame clones are kept and a portion is missing. The table has approximately 220,000 clones, around four fifths seen once. The length of the CDR3 is 18 residues. The J segment lost 7 bases and the V segment lost 6 bases, leaving 17 bases of the junction unmatched. Germline lookup yields CDR1 MGHDK and CDR2 SYGVNS. Material: PBMCs. The chain links TRBV25-1 to TRBJ2-1; 11 nucleotides agree with TRBD2. This sequence originates from a boy aged 2-9 years in good health and CMV-seronegative. The CDR3 DNA sequence: TGTGCCAGCAGCCCCCTCTGGGGTAGCGGGGGGGTGGGAAATGAGCAGTTCTTC. It yields the protein CASSPLWGSGGVGNEQFF.